This TCR beta chain was captured in a study of blood T cells in healthy people across ages. Study-level findings and limits: Roughly linearly, TCR beta diversity per million T cells fell as age increased.

A word on this clonotype: Its cognate antigen is unknown.

The use of a sample-barcoded 5' primer and a J-beta primer mix characterized a second PCR of about 7 to 12 cycles. TCRdb fed the 5' RACE reads into MiXCR, producing one record per CDR3 protein. The sample holds approximately 690,000 distinct CDR3 sequences, roughly 43% seen once. Looked up from germline, CDR1 is MNHEY and CDR2 is SVGEGT. The CDR3 spans 14 residues. V gave up 1 base and J gave up 1 base, with 7 bases separating them. The sequence derives from an elderly man in good health. The chain carries TRBV6-2 or TRBV6-3 and TRBJ1-1; possible D gene TRBD1, 5 bases. Specimen: blood. CDR3 residues: CASSYLGENTEAFF. CDR3 bases: TGTGCCAGCAGTTACTTGGGGGAGAACACTGAAGCTTTCTTT.